This TCR beta chain derives from a study of shared clonotypes between healthy human individuals (dated by TCRdb to about 2020). For context, the study as a whole: The cohort included a few men and two women between 18 and 49 years of age. Per donor, three plates each were used for CD4 naive and CD4 memory, two for CD8 naive, and one for CD8 memory. To estimate repertoire size and how much clonotypes are shared between individuals, the study performed deep sequencing of blood TCR repertoires from about five healthy adults. To increase sequencing depth and limit assay-specific biases, different laboratories used diverse techniques to prepare libraries and sequence TCR repertoires. Leukapheresis yielded between about 0.9 and 9.5 billion PBMCs per donor. The paper's findings and limits, for the study overall: Higher generation probabilities were observed for clonotypes shared by all four sorted-subset donors than for non-shared clonotypes. The genetic and exposure-history diversity represented was limited by the small number of donors. Incomplete sequencing was indicated by rarefaction of sorted-subset datasets, despite the large sequencing depth. Sampling was limited to blood, and TCR repertoires in tissue likely differ from TCR repertoires in blood. Sharing across a handful of donors was observed for about 5% of naive CD4, under 4% of naive CD8, roughly 2.4% of memory CD4, and 0.4% of memory CD8 clonotypes. Pairwise subsampling led to the expectation that sequencing depth would affect the degree of clonotype sharing among donors. Estimated clonotype richness was generally larger for naive than for memory subsets.

The donors were healthy, HIV-negative adults who had no recently reported acute infections or vaccinations. Every donor was a Caucasian adult living in Nashville, Tennessee, USA. CD4+ T cells were enriched by magnetic negative selection; naive cells were then positively selected on CD45RA, and the negative fraction formed the memory subset. After blood collection by leukapheresis, PBMCs were isolated using Ficoll-Histopaque density gradient centrifugation and then cryopreserved in the vapor phase of liquid nitrogen. Analytical flow cytometry was used to check the purity and quantity of every magnetically sorted T cell population. Genomic DNA was isolated from each sorted fraction and quantified by UV absorbance on a Nanodrop 2000c. Using the deep immunoSEQ assay, multiplex PCR amplified TCR CDR3 regions from genomic DNA. Extracted genomic DNA from each cell subset was distributed evenly across all wells of several immunoSEQ 96-well plates, and each plate was treated as a replicate. For sorted subsets, each replicate PCR was loaded with 200 ng genomic DNA, equivalent to roughly 30,000 T cell genomes. Purified libraries were quantified with a Qubit 3.0 fluorometer, sized on a Bioanalyzer 2100, and re-quantified with the KAPA Library Quantification kit. Each immunoSEQ 96-well plate was sequenced on its own single-read 150-cycle Illumina NextSeq 550 flow cell. The authors' pipeline ran thus. Because only junctional sequences without quality scores were contained in the immunoSEQ output, filtering matching that applied to full-length reads could not be performed. To assign V/J genes and CDR3, sequences were annotated using PyIR, a Python wrapper for IgBLAST v1.9, with IMGT germline references. Reads with weak V/J assignments (E-value above 1e-6), missing CDR3, stop codons, out-of-frame junctions, or ambiguous translated residues were removed. V3J clonotypes were defined by identical inferred V gene, J gene, and CDR3 amino acid sequence. To compute the percentage overlap between repertoires, the number of shared unique clonotypes was divided by the size of the smaller repertoire. Richness of each repertoire was evaluated using RTK rarefaction, the Chao1 estimator, and Recon v2.1 estimates of unobserved clonotypes. Generation probabilities were computed with OLGA for all TCRbeta clonotypes obtained by the gDNA method from a few donors. The source is immuneACCESS, and TCRdb retained only in-frame sequences with V and J called. Part of the clones is not carried over; for the studies checked, unresolved V genes explain less than half of this, and the remainder is unexplained. D and trimming come from the DNA, and the V and J calls and clone size come from that table. This sample has approximately 2.4 million clones in its table, and around 95% of those were observed once. The ten largest clones represent roughly 0.13% of the sample.

For this clone: Its antigen is still unknown. No much larger clonotype is one base removed from it; base qualities were not supplied.

CDR1 MNHNS and CDR2 SASEGT were looked up in the germline V gene. V is clipped by 3 bases and J by 3 bases, and the sequence between their germline boundaries is 23 bases long. Measured from the cysteine to the phenylalanine, the CDR3 is 18 residues long. Only the CDR3 DNA stays, 54 bases, in frame from base 1. The origin of this receptor is a man younger than 35 in good health. The chain is encoded by TRBV6-1 joined to TRBJ1-2; the D gene remains uncertain. Sequencing was carried out using naive CD4+ T cells sorted from blood. The cell subset or site label, as the study defines it: CD45RA+ positively selected. The CDR3 is CASSDLGGLGASYYGYTF. The base sequence is TGTGCCAGCAGTGACCTGGGAGGACTAGGCGCCTCATACTATGGCTACACCTTC.